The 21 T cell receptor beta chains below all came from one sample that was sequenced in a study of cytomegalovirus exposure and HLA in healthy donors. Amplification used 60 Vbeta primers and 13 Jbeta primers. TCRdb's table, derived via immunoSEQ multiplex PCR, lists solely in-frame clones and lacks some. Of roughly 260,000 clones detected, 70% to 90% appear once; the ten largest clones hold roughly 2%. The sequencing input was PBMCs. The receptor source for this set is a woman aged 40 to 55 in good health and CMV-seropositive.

The CDR3 DNA is TGTGCCAGCAGCTTAGGGGGGCACAGGGGGAACGAGCAGTACTTC. Translated: CASSLGGHRGNEQYF. The V and J genes are TRBV7-2 and TRBJ2-7; 8 nucleotides line up with TRBD1. Trimming took 1 base from V and 5 from J; bases not matched to a gene: 7. This CDR3 region has 15 residues. The germline gives CDR1 SGHTA, CDR2 FQGNSA.

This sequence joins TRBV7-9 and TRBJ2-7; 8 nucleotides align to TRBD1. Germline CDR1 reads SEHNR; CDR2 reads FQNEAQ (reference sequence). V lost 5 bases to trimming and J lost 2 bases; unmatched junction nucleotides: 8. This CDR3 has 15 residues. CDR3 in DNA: TGTGCCAGCAGCGATAGGGGACAGGCTCCCTACGAGCAGTACTTC. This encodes CASSDRGQAPYEQYF.

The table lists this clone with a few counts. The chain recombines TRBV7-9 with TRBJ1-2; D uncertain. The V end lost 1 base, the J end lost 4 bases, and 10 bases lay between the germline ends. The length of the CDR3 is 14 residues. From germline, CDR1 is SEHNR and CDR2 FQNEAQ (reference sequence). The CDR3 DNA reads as TGTGCCAGCAGCTTAGACTCGAAGTCCTATGGCTACACCTTC. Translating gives CASSLDSKSYGYTF. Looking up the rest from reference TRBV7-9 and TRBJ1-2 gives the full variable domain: DTGVSQNPRHKITKRGQNVTFRCDPISEHNRLYWYRQTLGQGPEFLTYFQNEAQLEKSRLLSDRFSAERPKGSFSTLEIQRTEQGDSAMYLCASSLDSKSYGYTFGSGTRLTVV.

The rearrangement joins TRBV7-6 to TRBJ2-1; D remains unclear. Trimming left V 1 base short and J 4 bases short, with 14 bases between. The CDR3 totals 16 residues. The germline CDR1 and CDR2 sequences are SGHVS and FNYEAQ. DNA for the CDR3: TGTGCCAGCAGCTTAGGTCCTGCAGGTGGATACAATGAGCAGTTCTTC. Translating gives CASSLGPAGGYNEQFF.

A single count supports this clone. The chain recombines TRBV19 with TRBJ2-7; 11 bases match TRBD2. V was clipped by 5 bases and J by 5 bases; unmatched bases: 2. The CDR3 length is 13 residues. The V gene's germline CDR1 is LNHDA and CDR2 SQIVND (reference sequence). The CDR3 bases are TGTGCCAGTAGTGCGACTAGCGGGGACGAGCAGTACTTC. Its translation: CASSATSGDEQYF.

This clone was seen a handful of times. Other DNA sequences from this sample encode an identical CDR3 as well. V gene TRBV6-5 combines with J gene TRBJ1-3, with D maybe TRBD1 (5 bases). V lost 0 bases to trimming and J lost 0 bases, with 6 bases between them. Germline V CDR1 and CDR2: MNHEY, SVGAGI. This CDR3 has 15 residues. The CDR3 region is CASSYSGGSGNTIYF. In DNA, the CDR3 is TGTGCCAGCAGTTACTCGGGGGGCTCTGGAAACACCATATATTTT.

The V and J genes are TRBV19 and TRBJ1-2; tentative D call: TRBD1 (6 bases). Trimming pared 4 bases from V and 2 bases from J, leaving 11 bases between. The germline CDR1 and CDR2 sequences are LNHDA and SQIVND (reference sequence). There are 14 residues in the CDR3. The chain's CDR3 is CASSSGQINYGYTF. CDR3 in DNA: TGTGCCAGTAGTAGTGGACAGATCAACTATGGCTACACCTTC.

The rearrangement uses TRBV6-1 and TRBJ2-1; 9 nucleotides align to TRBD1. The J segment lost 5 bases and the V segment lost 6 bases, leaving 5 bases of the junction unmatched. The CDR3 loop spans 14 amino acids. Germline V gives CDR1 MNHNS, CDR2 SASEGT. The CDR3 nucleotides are TGTGCCAGCAGGAAGACAGGGGGGGACAATGAGCAGTTCTTC. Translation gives CASRKTGGDNEQFF.

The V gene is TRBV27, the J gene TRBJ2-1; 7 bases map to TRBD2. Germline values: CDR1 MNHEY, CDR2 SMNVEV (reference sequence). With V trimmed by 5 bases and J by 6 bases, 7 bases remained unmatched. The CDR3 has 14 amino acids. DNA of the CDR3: TGTGCCAGCAGTCCAACAGGCGGGAGCAATGAGCAGTTCTTC. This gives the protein CASSPTGGSNEQFF.

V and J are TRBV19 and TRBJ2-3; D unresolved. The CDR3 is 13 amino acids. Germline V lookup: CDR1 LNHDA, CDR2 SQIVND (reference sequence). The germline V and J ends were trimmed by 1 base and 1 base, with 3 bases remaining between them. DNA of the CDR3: TGTGCCAGTAGTATAGTCGGCACAGATACGCAGTATTTT. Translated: CASSIVGTDTQYF.

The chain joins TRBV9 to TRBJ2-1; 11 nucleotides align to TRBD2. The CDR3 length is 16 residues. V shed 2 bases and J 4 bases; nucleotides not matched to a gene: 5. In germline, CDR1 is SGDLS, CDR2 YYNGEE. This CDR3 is CASSVGTSGYYNEQFF. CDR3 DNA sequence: TGTGCCAGCAGCGTTGGGACTAGCGGCTATTACAATGAGCAGTTCTTC. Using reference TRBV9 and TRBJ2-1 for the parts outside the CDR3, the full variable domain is DSGVTQTPKHLITATGQRVTLRCSPRSGDLSVYWYQQSLDQGLQFLIQYYNGEERAKGNILERFSAQQFPDLHSELNLSSLELGDSALYFCASSVGTSGYYNEQFFGPGTRLTVL.

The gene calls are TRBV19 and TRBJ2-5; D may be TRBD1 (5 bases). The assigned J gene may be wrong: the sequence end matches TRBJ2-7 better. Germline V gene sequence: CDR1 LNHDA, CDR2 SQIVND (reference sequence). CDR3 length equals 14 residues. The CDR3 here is CASSIRGMSYEQYF. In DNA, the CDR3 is TGTGCCAGTAGTATAAGGGGAATGTCCTACGAGCAGTACTTC.

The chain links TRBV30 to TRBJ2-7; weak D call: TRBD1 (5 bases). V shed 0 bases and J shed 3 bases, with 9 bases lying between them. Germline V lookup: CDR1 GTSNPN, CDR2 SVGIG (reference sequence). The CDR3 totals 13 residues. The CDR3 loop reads CAWSVQTDYEQYF. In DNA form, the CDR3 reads TGTGCCTGGAGTGTACAGACAGACTACGAGCAGTACTTC. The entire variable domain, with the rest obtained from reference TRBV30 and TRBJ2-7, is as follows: SQTIHQWPATLVQPVGSPLSLECTVEGTSNPNLYWYRQAAGRGLQLLFYSVGIGQISSEVPQNLSASRPQDRQFILSSKKLLLSDSGFYLCAWSVQTDYEQYFGPGTRLTVT.

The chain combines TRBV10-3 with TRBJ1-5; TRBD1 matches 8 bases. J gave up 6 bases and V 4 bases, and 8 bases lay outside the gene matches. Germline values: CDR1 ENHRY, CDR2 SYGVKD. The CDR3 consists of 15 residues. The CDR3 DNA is TGTGCCATCAGTGGGTCGACAGGGGAGAGTCAGCCCCAGCATTTT. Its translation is CAISGSTGESQPQHF.

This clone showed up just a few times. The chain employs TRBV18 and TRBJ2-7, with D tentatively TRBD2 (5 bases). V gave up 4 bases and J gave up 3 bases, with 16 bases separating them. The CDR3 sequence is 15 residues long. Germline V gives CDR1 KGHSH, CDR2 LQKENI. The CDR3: CASSQERTGLYEQYF. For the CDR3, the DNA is TGTGCCAGCTCACAAGAACGGACTGGACTCTACGAGCAGTACTTC. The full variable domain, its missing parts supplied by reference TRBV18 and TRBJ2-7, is NAGVMQNPRHLVRRRGQEARLRCSPMKGHSHVYWYRQLPEEGLKFMVYLQKENIIDESGMPKERFSAEFPKEGPSILRIQQVVRGDSAAYFCASSQERTGLYEQYFGPGTRLTVT.

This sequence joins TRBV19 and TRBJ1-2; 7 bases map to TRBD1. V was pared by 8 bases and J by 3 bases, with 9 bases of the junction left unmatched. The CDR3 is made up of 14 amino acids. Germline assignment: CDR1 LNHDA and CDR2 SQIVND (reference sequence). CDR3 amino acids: CASYKQGTHYGYTF. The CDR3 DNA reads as TGTGCCAGTTATAAACAGGGGACCCACTATGGCTACACCTTC.

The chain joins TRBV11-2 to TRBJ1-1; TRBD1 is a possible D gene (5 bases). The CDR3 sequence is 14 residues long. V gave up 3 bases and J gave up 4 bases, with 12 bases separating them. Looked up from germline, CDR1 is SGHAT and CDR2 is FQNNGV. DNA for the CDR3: TGTGCCAGCAGCTTCAGGGCGGGAGGCACTGAAGCTTTCTTT. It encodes CASSFRAGGTEAFF.

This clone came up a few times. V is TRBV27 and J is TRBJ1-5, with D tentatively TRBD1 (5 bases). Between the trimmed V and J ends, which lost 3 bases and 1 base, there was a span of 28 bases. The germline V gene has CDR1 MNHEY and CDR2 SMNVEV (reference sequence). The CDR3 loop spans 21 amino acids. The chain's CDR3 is CASSFQPGSPISINSNQPQHF. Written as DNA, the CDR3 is TGTGCCAGCAGTTTCCAGCCAGGGTCGCCAATTTCAATCAACAGCAATCAGCCCCAGCATTTT.

CDR3 DNA sequence: TGTGCCAGCAGCAAGGAGATAAATCAGGGGGGCGGAAACACCATATATTTT. Amino acid sequence: CASSKEINQGGGNTIYF. This chain uses TRBV21-1 with TRBJ1-3; the listed D gene, TRBD1, was not tested against the DNA. TRBV21-1 is classified as a pseudogene. This CDR3 contains 17 residues.

The CDR3 DNA reads as TGCAGTGCCCGGTTTATGGAGGGCTACACCTTC. Translated, it gives CSARFMEGYTF. The chain employs TRBV20-1 and TRBJ1-2; D not certain. This CDR3 spans 11 amino acids. V was pared by 6 bases and J by 8 bases, with 13 bases between. CDR1 is DFQATT, CDR2 SNEGSKA, per germline (reference sequence).

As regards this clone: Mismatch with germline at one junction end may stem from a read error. The chain's CDR3 is CASTGAHYNEQLF. For the CDR3, the DNA is TGTGCCTCCACGGGAGCCCACTACAATGAGCAGCTCTTC. This chain connects TRBV30 to TRBJ2-1; weak D call: TRBD2 (6 bases). CDR1 is GTSNPN, CDR2 SVGIG, per germline (reference sequence). The CDR3 runs to 13 residues.